This entry concerns a single TCR beta chain. The sample comes from a study of blood T cell repertoires in COVID-19. Study information: Researchers got acute and convalescent COVID-19 samples from the United States, Italy and Spain. Nucleic acid was either cDNA or gDNA, and it came from T cells, B-cell-depleted T cells, or PBMCs.

As processed by the authors: Amplified reference gene primers provided the basis for estimating nucleated cell counts. Here immunoSEQ multiplex PCR was the method, and the copy in TCRdb shows in-frame clones only, minus some. That table gives V, J and clone size, and the DNA gave D and trimming. This table has approximately 240,000 clones, about 86% appearing once. In germline, CDR1 is LGHDT, CDR2 YNNKEL (reference sequence). The CDR3 has 12 amino acids. V lost 0 bases, J lost 8 bases, and 7 bases lay in between. The genes are TRBV3-1 (or the pseudogene TRBV3-2) and TRBJ1-1; possibly TRBD1 for D (5 bases). The sample consisted of peripheral blood. The receptor was derived from a woman between 55 and 75 years old with acute or convalescent COVID-19. The CDR3 loop is CASSQDRGEAFF. The CDR3 DNA is TGTGCCAGCAGCCAAGATCGGGGGGAAGCTTTCTTT.